This T cell receptor beta chain comes out of a study of cytomegalovirus exposure and HLA in healthy donors. Study-level information: Unique TCRs from HLA-typed donors, 80 million to 100 million of them, were held in an early data release. Study-level findings and limits: It was 164 TCR beta chains that were listed as cytomegalovirus-associated. As was reported, the HLA-A and HLA-B alleles of most subjects were accurately predicted from TCR beta sequences.

Nominally healthy donors provided the samples, though records likely missed some immune exposures. PCR used 60 Vbeta primers and 13 Jbeta primers. Libraries were prepared by immunoSEQ multiplex PCR; TCRdb keeps only in-frame clonotypes and omits some of them. Of about 160,000 clones listed, roughly 76% are singletons. This clone occurred once. Its cognate antigen is unknown. Sequenced: PBMCs. The receptor comes from a human donor in good health.

The CDR3 is CASSIQGLGPGELFF. CDR3 DNA sequence: TGCGCCAGCAGCATCCAGGGCTTAGGTCCCGGGGAGCTGTTTTTT. This chain links TRBV5-1 with TRBJ2-2, with D perhaps matching TRBD1 (5 bases). In germline, CDR1 is SGHRS, CDR2 YFSETQ. Trimming pared 4 bases from V and 6 bases from J, leaving 16 bases between. The length of the CDR3 is 15 residues.